This paragraph reports one T cell receptor (beta chain). Its antigen is not known. This sample stems from a study of cytomegalovirus exposure and HLA in healthy donors. Study-wide results and caveats: An analysis done earlier found most TCR beta V segments productive about 87% or about 30% of the time. Later analysis identified about 15,000 TCR beta sequences associated with HLA alleles, using a false discovery rate threshold of 0.05. No immune exposure information besides CMV serostatus was available.

PCR amplification relied on 60 Vbeta primers (plus 13 Jbeta primers). Sequencing was performed with immunoSEQ multiplex PCR; in TCRdb, only in-frame clones are kept and a portion is missing. The repertoire holds fewer than 200,000 clones, with approximately 80% as singletons. The CDR3 extends over 14 amino acids. Looked up from germline, CDR1 is SGHRS and CDR2 is YFSETQ. J gave up 10 bases and V 7 bases, and 8 bases lay outside the gene matches. V gene TRBV5-1 combines with J gene TRBJ1-6; 10 bases match TRBD1. The TCR originated in a boy aged 5-17 years in good health and CMV-seronegative. The sequenced sample was PBMCs. The CDR3 DNA follows: TGCGCCAGCGGCGTCGGGACAGGGGAGTCACCCCTCCACTTT. The encoded protein is CASGVGTGESPLHF.